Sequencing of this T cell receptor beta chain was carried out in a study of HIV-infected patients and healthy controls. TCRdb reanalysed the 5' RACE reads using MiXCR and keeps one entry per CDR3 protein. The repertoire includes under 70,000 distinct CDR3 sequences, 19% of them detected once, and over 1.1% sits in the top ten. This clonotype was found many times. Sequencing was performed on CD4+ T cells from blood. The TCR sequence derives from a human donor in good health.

In DNA form, the CDR3 reads TGTGCCATCAGCAGGGGGGACCTCAATGAGCAGTTCTTC. Amino acid sequence: CAISRGDLNEQFF. The chain employs TRBV10-3 and TRBJ2-1, with D maybe TRBD1 (7 bases). Trimming removed 6 bases from V and 6 bases from J, with 12 bases in between. Germline CDR1 reads ENHRY; CDR2 reads SYGVKD. The CDR3 runs 13 residues.